The clone carrying this T cell receptor (beta chain) was counted at least ten times. Germline CDR1 is SGHTA and CDR2 is FQGNSA. CDR3 size: 15 residues. The V segment lost 0 bases and the J segment 7 bases; nucleotides outside the gene matches: 8. Construction of TCR beta libraries relied on iRepertoire HTBI primers and on Arm-PCR targeting CDR3 regions. One entry per CDR3 protein, called by TCRdb with MiXCR from the multiplex PCR reads. The table lists a few hundred thousand distinct CDR3 sequences, about 12% of them singletons. Indicated time point: newly diagnosed GD, antithyroid drugs for less than 3 months. PBMC-derived RNA was used for the TCR library. The record originates from a study of regulatory T cells in long-lasting Graves disease. The sample was also reused in another study, on T cells in Graves' hyperthyroidism and ophthalmopathy.

The chain joins TRBV7-2 to TRBJ1-2; 7 bases map to TRBD1. Sequencing used peripheral blood mononuclear cells (PBMCs), obtained at new diagnosis, from a patient treated with antithyroid drugs. The clonotype was recovered from a young woman with Graves disease. The DNA for the CDR3 is TGTGCCAGCAGCTTAGCCGGGTCAGGGGGTGGTGGCTACACCTTC. Translating it yields CASSLAGSGGGGYTF.